The rows below give T cell receptor beta chains drawn from one sample of a study of a mutant IDH1 vaccine in newly diagnosed glioma. The antigens for these receptors are not known. Data came from immunoSEQ multiplex PCR; TCRdb stores just in-frame clones and leaves some out. This table holds over 35,000 clones, 65% to 85% found once. Specimen: PBMCs, collected from a glioma patient whose treatment included an IDH1 peptide vaccine. The origin of the receptors is a woman aged 18 to 35 with glioma. Some clones in this sample may be carry-over from other donors' samples. Each CDR3 is given with its conserved first and last residue. D genes are given only for firm matches. For some rows the clone size is stated as once, few or many, or as a class when expanded; others skip it.

CDR3 DNA: TGCGCCAGCAGCGCCGGAGAGAACTATGGCTACACCTTC
CDR3 protein: CASSAGENYGYTF
clone size: NA
D gene: NA
V gene: TRBV5-1
J gene: TRBJ1-2

CDR3 DNA: TGTGCCAGCAGCGCGACAGGGGGCCGGTCACCCCTCCACTTT
CDR3 protein: CASSATGGRSPLHF
clone size: NA
D gene: TRBD1
V gene: TRBV7-9
J gene: TRBJ1-6

CDR3 DNA: TGTGCCAGCAGCTTATGGCTCCCCCCGGGACAGAGCACTGAAGCTTTCTTT
CDR3 protein: CASSLWLPPGQSTEAFF
clone size: NA
D gene: TRBD1
V gene: TRBV7-2
J gene: TRBJ1-1

CDR3 DNA: TGTGCCAGCACGGAGGTTGGGGAGGTTAGCACAGATACGCAGTATTTT
CDR3 protein: CASTEVGEVSTDTQYF
clone size: NA
D gene: NA
V gene: TRBV25-1
J gene: TRBJ2-3

CDR3 DNA: TGTGCCAGCAGCCCCTCTTTAGGGACAGCGAATGAGCAGTTCTTC
CDR3 protein: CASSPSLGTANEQFF
clone size: NA
D gene: TRBD1
V gene: TRBV7-6
J gene: TRBJ2-1

CDR3 DNA: TGTGCCATCAGTGTCTCCCCGACCGGGGCCAGCTCCTACGAGCAGTACTTC
CDR3 protein: CAISVSPTGASSYEQYF
clone size: NA
D gene: NA
V gene: TRBV10-3
J gene: TRBJ2-7

CDR3 DNA: TGTGCCAGCAGTTACTCGGGGCGTTGGACAGATACGCAGTATTTT
CDR3 protein: CASSYSGRWTDTQYF
clone size: NA
D gene: NA
V gene: TRBV6-5
J gene: TRBJ2-3

CDR3 DNA: TGCGCCAGCAGCTTGGCGATAGCGGGAGGGCCGGGCACAGATACGCAGTATTTT
CDR3 protein: CASSLAIAGGPGTDTQYF
clone size: NA
D gene: TRBD2
V gene: TRBV5-1
J gene: TRBJ2-3

CDR3 DNA: TGTGCCTGGAGTCCGGGAGGGACAGATACGCAGTATTTT
CDR3 protein: CAWSPGGTDTQYF
clone size: NA
D gene: TRBD2
V gene: TRBV30
J gene: TRBJ2-3

CDR3 DNA: TGTGCCAGCAGCTTGGGGGGACCCCGAGGGCAAGAGACCCAGTACTTC
CDR3 protein: CASSLGGPRGQETQYF
clone size: NA
D gene: NA
V gene: TRBV5-6
J gene: TRBJ2-5

CDR3 DNA: TGCGGAAGGGGGTATGGGACAGGTAATAGCGTCCCGAAAAACATTCAGTACTTC
CDR3 protein: CGRGYGTGNSVPKNIQYF
clone size: once
D gene: TRBD1
V gene: TRBV29-1
J gene: TRBJ2-4

CDR3 DNA: TGCAGCGTTGCGGACAGTTCCTACGAGCAGTACTTC
CDR3 protein: CSVADSSYEQYF
clone size: NA
D gene: NA
V gene: TRBV29-1
J gene: TRBJ2-7

CDR3 DNA: TGTGCCACCCGACTAGCGGGAGGGCCGGGCACCGGGGAGCTGTTTTTT
CDR3 protein: CATRLAGGPGTGELFF
clone size: NA
D gene: TRBD2
V gene: TRBV19
J gene: TRBJ2-2

CDR3 DNA: TGTGCCAGCAGCTTACCAGGGAACTCCTACGAGCAGTACTTC
CDR3 protein: CASSLPGNSYEQYF
clone size: NA
D gene: NA
V gene: TRBV5-6
J gene: TRBJ2-7

CDR3 DNA: TGTGCCACCGTGGACAGGAACCTCTATGGCTACACCTTC
CDR3 protein: CATVDRNLYGYTF
clone size: NA
D gene: TRBD1
V gene: TRBV6-5
J gene: TRBJ1-2

CDR3 DNA: TGCGCCAGCAGCTCGGCGGACCCTAGCACAGATACGCAGTATTTT
CDR3 protein: CASSSADPSTDTQYF
clone size: NA
D gene: NA
V gene: TRBV5-1
J gene: TRBJ2-3

CDR3 DNA: TGTGCCAGCAGCAACCCCCTTAGGCATCCTGAGCAGTTCTTC
CDR3 protein: CASSNPLRHPEQFF
clone size: NA
D gene: NA
V gene: TRBV5-4
J gene: TRBJ2-1

CDR3 DNA: TGTGCCAGCAGCGTAGAATTAGTGAATGAGCAGTTCTTC
CDR3 protein: CASSVELVNEQFF
clone size: NA
D gene: NA
V gene: TRBV9
J gene: TRBJ2-1

CDR3 DNA: TGTGCCAGCAGCCTTAGTGTCGTCAGGAAGGGAGAGACCCAGTACTTC
CDR3 protein: CASSLSVVRKGETQYF
clone size: NA
D gene: NA
V gene: TRBV14
J gene: TRBJ2-5

CDR3 DNA: TGTGCCAGCAGTGCCCGGGGCTATAATTCACCCCTCCACTTT
CDR3 protein: CASSARGYNSPLHF
clone size: NA
D gene: NA
V gene: TRBV25-1
J gene: TRBJ1-6

CDR3 DNA: TGCAGCGTTGAAGGTCTAAAAAGCGAGCAGTACTTC
CDR3 protein: CSVEGLKSEQYF
clone size: NA
D gene: NA
V gene: TRBV29-1
J gene: TRBJ2-7

CDR3 DNA: TGTGCCTGGACCCTGGGGGAAACTAATGAAAAACTGTTTTTT
CDR3 protein: CAWTLGETNEKLFF
clone size: NA
D gene: NA
V gene: TRBV30
J gene: TRBJ1-4

CDR3 DNA: TGTGCCAGCAGTGAACCCCCTTTACAGGGCTTTTCAACTAATGAAAAACTGTTTTTT
CDR3 protein: CASSEPPLQGFSTNEKLFF
clone size: NA
D gene: NA
V gene: TRBV6-1
J gene: TRBJ1-4

CDR3 DNA: TGCGCCAGCAGCCAAGGGGAAAGGAATCAGCCCCAGCATTTT
CDR3 protein: CASSQGERNQPQHF
clone size: NA
D gene: NA
V gene: TRBV4-3
J gene: TRBJ1-5

CDR3 DNA: TGTGCCAGCAGCTTAGTTCCCGGAGGCTCTGGAAACACCATATATTTT
CDR3 protein: CASSLVPGGSGNTIYF
clone size: NA
D gene: NA
V gene: TRBV11-2
J gene: TRBJ1-3

CDR3 DNA: TGTGCCAGCAGCTTGGTTGGTCAGACCCAGTACTTC
CDR3 protein: CASSLVGQTQYF
clone size: NA
D gene: NA
V gene: TRBV5-4
J gene: TRBJ2-5

CDR3 DNA: TGTGCCAGCAGCCTCTCTGGCGGGGGGCGCACAGATACGCAGTATTTT
CDR3 protein: CASSLSGGGRTDTQYF
clone size: NA
D gene: TRBD2
V gene: TRBV5-5
J gene: TRBJ2-3

CDR3 DNA: TGTGCCAGTAGTACAGGGTTGAACACTGAAGCTTTCTTT
CDR3 protein: CASSTGLNTEAFF
clone size: NA
D gene: NA
V gene: TRBV19
J gene: TRBJ1-1

CDR3 DNA: TGCGCCAGCAGCCAAGAATTAGGACTTGTTGAAAAACTGTTTTTT
CDR3 protein: CASSQELGLVEKLFF
clone size: few
D gene: NA
V gene: TRBV4-3
J gene: TRBJ1-4

CDR3 DNA: TGTGCCAGCAGCTACCGGGACGGCCAGAACACTGAAGCTTTCTTT
CDR3 protein: CASSYRDGQNTEAFF
clone size: few
D gene: NA
V gene: TRBV4-2
J gene: TRBJ1-1

CDR3 DNA: TGCAGCGCAGACAGGGGGCGTGAAGCTTTCTTT
CDR3 protein: CSADRGREAFF
clone size: NA
D gene: TRBD1
V gene: TRBV29-1
J gene: TRBJ1-1

CDR3 DNA: TGTGCCAGCAGCTCCAGGGGTATCCTCTATGGCTACACCTTC
CDR3 protein: CASSSRGILYGYTF
clone size: NA
D gene: NA
V gene: TRBV11-2
J gene: TRBJ1-2

CDR3 DNA: TGTGCCAGCAGCCAAGATCCTAGTCGGAACACCGGGGAGCTGTTTTTT
CDR3 protein: CASSQDPSRNTGELFF
clone size: NA
D gene: NA
V gene: TRBV4-2
J gene: TRBJ2-2

CDR3 DNA: TGCAGCGTTGCAGGAATCGATGGCTACACCTTC
CDR3 protein: CSVAGIDGYTF
clone size: NA
D gene: NA
V gene: TRBV29-1
J gene: TRBJ1-2

CDR3 DNA: TGTGCCAGCAGCGTTGGGACAGGGAGAAACACCATATATTTT
CDR3 protein: CASSVGTGRNTIYF
clone size: NA
D gene: TRBD1
V gene: TRBV9
J gene: TRBJ1-3

CDR3 DNA: TGTGCCAGCAGCTTGGGACCATATAGCAATCAGCCCCAGCATTTT
CDR3 protein: CASSLGPYSNQPQHF
clone size: NA
D gene: NA
V gene: TRBV5-4
J gene: TRBJ1-5

CDR3 DNA: TGTGCCAGTAGGACTAGCGGAGGACCAAGCTCCTACAATGAGCAGTTCTTC
CDR3 protein: CASRTSGGPSSYNEQFF
clone size: NA
D gene: TRBD2
V gene: TRBV19
J gene: TRBJ2-1

CDR3 DNA: TGTGCCAGCAGCTTAGAAGGATTTCAGCCCCAGCATTTT
CDR3 protein: CASSLEGFQPQHF
clone size: NA
D gene: NA
V gene: TRBV7-9
J gene: TRBJ1-5

CDR3 DNA: TGTGCCAGCAGTCGCCCCTCGCGGACTTTAGAGACCCAGTACTTC
CDR3 protein: CASSRPSRTLETQYF
clone size: NA
D gene: NA
V gene: TRBV6-1
J gene: TRBJ2-5

CDR3 DNA: TGTGCCAGCGCCGGGGGGGGGAATCAGCCCCAGCATTTT
CDR3 protein: CASAGGGNQPQHF
clone size: once
D gene: NA
V gene: TRBV14
J gene: TRBJ1-5

CDR3 DNA: TGTGCCAGCAGCGTAGCGAGCTCCTACGAGCAGTACTTC
CDR3 protein: CASSVASSYEQYF
clone size: NA
D gene: NA
V gene: TRBV9
J gene: TRBJ2-7

CDR3 DNA: TGTGCCAGCAGTGACCGGGCCAGGCCTGGCTACACCTTC
CDR3 protein: CASSDRARPGYTF
clone size: NA
D gene: NA
V gene: TRBV2
J gene: TRBJ1-2

CDR3 DNA: TGCAGCGTTGAGGGGGGGATAGAGGCGCAGTATTTT
CDR3 protein: CSVEGGIEAQYF
clone size: NA
D gene: TRBD2
V gene: TRBV29-1
J gene: TRBJ2-3

CDR3 DNA: TGCGCCAGCAGCCCGACCTTCGGGCGCAGGGTGAACACTGAAGCTTTCTTT
CDR3 protein: CASSPTFGRRVNTEAFF
clone size: NA
D gene: NA
V gene: TRBV5-1
J gene: TRBJ1-1

CDR3 DNA: TGTGCCAGTAGTACATTGGGGGGGGTTAATCAGCCCCAGCATTTT
CDR3 protein: CASSTLGGVNQPQHF
clone size: NA
D gene: NA
V gene: TRBV19
J gene: TRBJ1-5

CDR3 DNA: TGTGCTAGTGGTTGGACCCCTCTGCAATACGAGCAGTACTTC
CDR3 protein: CASGWTPLQYEQYF
clone size: once
D gene: NA
V gene: TRBV12-5
J gene: TRBJ2-7

CDR3 DNA: TGTGCCATCAGTGAGTCCTATGAGCAGTTCTTC
CDR3 protein: CAISESYEQFF
clone size: NA
D gene: NA
V gene: TRBV10-3
J gene: TRBJ2-1

CDR3 DNA: TGTGCCAGCAGCGTAGATAGGGAGGGGAATGAGCAGTTCTTC
CDR3 protein: CASSVDREGNEQFF
clone size: once
D gene: TRBD2
V gene: TRBV9
J gene: TRBJ2-1

CDR3 DNA: TGTGCCAGCAGCGTAGGATACTCACCCCTCCACTTT
CDR3 protein: CASSVGYSPLHF
clone size: NA
D gene: NA
V gene: TRBV9
J gene: TRBJ1-6

CDR3 DNA: TGTGCCATCAGTGCGTTCCGTAAGGGGGCTAACACTGAAGCTTTCTTT
CDR3 protein: CAISAFRKGANTEAFF
clone size: NA
D gene: TRBD1
V gene: TRBV10-3
J gene: TRBJ1-1

CDR3 DNA: TGTGCCAGCAGCTTGGGAAGGGCAGTGTCATTCGCTGAAGCTTTCTTT
CDR3 protein: CASSLGRAVSFAEAFF
clone size: NA
D gene: NA
V gene: TRBV7-8
J gene: TRBJ1-1

CDR3 DNA: TGTGCCAGCAGCCTGGGGTCAGCGGGGAAAAACATTCAGTACTTC
CDR3 protein: CASSLGSAGKNIQYF
clone size: NA
D gene: TRBD2
V gene: TRBV5-6
J gene: TRBJ2-4